This T cell receptor beta chain derives from a study of blood T cells in healthy people across ages. This CDR3 spans 19 amino acids. Germline V CDR1 and CDR2: SGHRS, YFSETQ. The V segment lost 4 bases and the J segment 1 base; nucleotides outside the gene matches: 17. The second PCR ran about 7 to 12 cycles with a sample-barcoded 5' primer and J-beta primers. MiXCR, run by TCRdb on the 5' RACE reads, gives a single entry per CDR3 protein. The table records over a million distinct CDR3 sequences, roughly 40% of them present only once. Material: blood. The chain employs TRBV5-1 and TRBJ2-1, with TRBD1 identical over 7 bases. This receptor was taken from a woman under 30 in good health. The CDR3 region has the DNA TGCGCCAGCAGCCTCACAGGGGCCCTATTTCCGACTTCCTACAATGAGCAGTTCTTC. Its translation is CASSLTGALFPTSYNEQFF.